The clone carrying this T cell receptor (beta chain) was seen more than once but under ten times. As yet, its antigen is unknown. The data stem from a study of T cells after yellow fever vaccination. V gave up 0 bases and J gave up 2 bases; unmatched junction bases: 6. CDR3 size: 16 residues. Germline assignment: CDR1 SGHNT and CDR2 YYREEE (reference sequence). A single record per CDR3 protein comes from TCRdb applying MiXCR to the 5' RACE reads. The data hold some 110,000 distinct CDR3 sequences, with roughly 8.9% observed a single time. The study's findings and limits: Most primary-vaccination clones recurred post-booster (around 95% CD4, 88% CD8).

This TCR came from a man aged 30 to 45 who received the YFV17D yellow fever vaccine. The sequencing used CD8+ T cells sorted from PBMCs, collected 45 days after the yellow fever booster vaccination. This sequence joins TRBV5-4 and TRBJ2-3; TRBD2 aligns across 7 bases. The CDR3 region is CASSLGLADPTDTQYF. The DNA for the CDR3 is TGTGCCAGCAGCTTGGGGCTAGCGGATCCCACAGATACGCAGTATTTT.